The 15 T cell receptor beta chains listed next were all sequenced from one sample in a study of shared clonotypes between healthy human individuals. The naive CD8 population came from CD45RO-negative cells selected for CCR7, without terminally differentiated effector memory CD45RA+ cells. Profiling relied on immunoSEQ multiplex PCR, and the TCRdb table lists in-frame clones only, not all of them. Among more than 2 million clones listed, about 95% were seen once. The sequenced material came from naive CD8+ T cells sorted from blood. Source of these receptors: a man younger than 35 in good health.

V gene TRBV7-6 combines with J gene TRBJ2-7; TRBD2 is a possible D gene (5 bases). V dropped 5 bases and J dropped 5 bases, with 19 bases sitting between them. Germline CDR1 and CDR2: SGHVS and FNYEAQ. This CDR3 contains 15 residues. The CDR3: CASSDLNGVRNEQYF. Written as DNA, the CDR3 is TGTGCCAGCAGCGATCTTAACGGGGTTCGAAACGAGCAGTACTTC.

The V gene is TRBV6-5, the J gene TRBJ2-5; weak D call: TRBD2 (6 bases). Trimming removed 0 bases from V and 7 bases from J, with 9 bases in between. Germline values: CDR1 MNHEY, CDR2 SVGAGI. The CDR3 totals 13 residues. CDR3 nucleotides: TGTGCCAGCAGTTACTCTCGGGGAGGGACCCAGTACTTC. It yields the protein CASSYSRGGTQYF.

This chain uses TRBV18 with TRBJ1-1; TRBD1 is a possible D gene (5 bases). The CDR3 runs to 14 residues. V was shortened by 3 bases and J by 7 bases, with 15 bases between the two germline ends. CDR1 is KGHSH, CDR2 LQKENI, per germline. CDR3 protein: CASSPDAGLNEAFF. CDR3 bases: TGTGCCAGCTCACCGGACGCGGGGCTAAATGAAGCTTTCTTT.

This chain uses TRBV29-1 with TRBJ2-1; 8 bases are a match to TRBD2. The CDR3 is 13 amino acids. Germline CDR1 reads SQVTM; CDR2 reads ANQGSEA. V gave up 4 bases and J gave up 8 bases; unmatched junction bases: 7. The CDR3 loop is CSVVKRENYEQFF. DNA for the CDR3: TGCAGCGTTGTGAAGCGGGAGAACTATGAGCAGTTCTTC.

The V call is TRBV28, the J call TRBJ2-5, with D unclear. Trimming removed 2 bases at V and 10 bases at J, with 14 bases between. Germline V gene data show CDR1 as MDHEN and CDR2 as SYDVKM. The CDR3 spans 13 residues. CDR3 in amino acids: CASSLGVPGDQYF. The CDR3 coding sequence is TGTGCCAGCAGTTTAGGCGTTCCCGGAGACCAGTACTTC.

The CDR3 sequence is CASSTLDSQDTEAFF. CDR3 nucleotide sequence: TGTGCCAGTAGTACCCTGGACAGCCAGGACACTGAAGCTTTCTTT. V is TRBV19 and J is TRBJ1-1, with D possibly being TRBD1 (6 bases). Germline V gene data show CDR1 as LNHDA and CDR2 as SQIVND (reference sequence). The CDR3 has 15 residues. V was pared by 4 bases and J by 3 bases, with 15 bases between.

The rearrangement links TRBV6-5 to TRBJ1-5; 7 nucleotides line up with TRBD1. This CDR3 comprises 16 residues. The V gene end was trimmed by 4 bases and the J gene end by 3 bases; junction bases not matched to a gene: 9. Looked up from germline, CDR1 is MNHEY and CDR2 is SVGAGI. CDR3 nucleotides: TGTGCCAGCAGTTCAGCGTCGGGGACAGTCAATCAGCCCCAGCATTTT. It yields the protein CASSSASGTVNQPQHF.

The chain is built from TRBV28 and TRBJ2-7; no clear D gene. This CDR3 region has 12 residues. Germline V lookup: CDR1 MDHEN, CDR2 SYDVKM. With 1 base removed from V and 7 bases from J, the gap between germline ends came to 8 bases. The CDR3 region is CASSLYVPEQYF. In nucleotides, the CDR3 is TGTGCCAGCAGTTTATATGTCCCAGAGCAGTACTTC. Filled out from reference TRBV28 and TRBJ2-7, the complete variable domain reads DVKVTQSSRYLVKRTGEKVFLECVQDMDHENMFWYRQDPGLGLRLIYFSYDVKMKEKGDIPEGYSVSREKKERFSLILESASTNQTSMYLCASSLYVPEQYFGPGTRLTVT.

The chain combines TRBV4-1 with TRBJ2-3; D unresolved. The CDR3 is made up of 15 amino acids. In germline, CDR1 is MGHRA, CDR2 YSYEKL. Trimming took off 1 base at V and 2 bases at J, with 10 bases between the two ends. Here the CDR3 DNA reads TGCGCCAGCAGCCAAGTGAACACTTTCACAGATACGCAGTATTTT. It codes for CASSQVNTFTDTQYF.

About this clone: Additional DNA sequences in this sample encode the identical CDR3. The chain links TRBV10-2 to TRBJ1-2; 9 bases map to TRBD1. CDR1 is WSHSY, CDR2 SAAADI, per germline. The J segment lost 8 bases and the V segment lost 1 base, leaving 2 bases of the junction unmatched. The CDR3 covers 13 residues. The DNA of the CDR3 is TGCGCCAGCAGTGAGTGGGACAGGGAGGGCTACACCTTC. Encoded protein: CASSEWDREGYTF.

V is TRBV14 and J is TRBJ2-3, with TRBD2 matching 12 bases. CDR1 is SGHDN, CDR2 FVKESK, per germline. The ends lost 3 bases at V and 5 bases at J; junction bases unmatched: 3. The CDR3 contains 15 residues. Here the CDR3 reads CASSQTSGSGDTQYF. The CDR3 DNA reads TGTGCCAGCAGCCAGACTAGCGGGAGTGGAGATACGCAGTATTTT.

The chain is built from TRBV12-5 and TRBJ1-5, with D unresolved. The CDR3 has 15 amino acids. From germline, CDR1 is LGHNT and CDR2 FRNRAP. Trimming removed 5 bases at V and 6 bases at J, with 17 bases between. CDR3 sequence: CASGADEARGQPQHF. The CDR3 DNA follows: TGTGCTAGTGGTGCGGATGAGGCCCGGGGTCAGCCCCAGCATTTT.

J is TRBJ1-3 and V is TRBV6-5; tentatively, D is TRBD1 (5 bases). Germline V gene sequence: CDR1 MNHEY, CDR2 SVGAGI. With 6 bases removed from V and 0 bases from J, the gap between germline ends came to 9 bases. This CDR3 region has 14 residues. This CDR3 is CASRPGYSGNTIYF. In DNA, the CDR3 is TGTGCCAGCAGGCCAGGGTACTCTGGAAACACCATATATTTT.

CDR3 sequence: CASEDYEQYF. Written as DNA, the CDR3 is TGTGCCAGCGAAGATTACGAGCAGTACTTC. The V and J genes are TRBV6-6 and TRBJ2-7, with D hard to call. There are 10 residues in the CDR3. V gave up 8 bases and J gave up 4 bases, with 6 bases separating them. Per germline, CDR1 MNHNY and CDR2 SVGAGI (reference sequence).

This chain links TRBV13 with TRBJ2-7; D could derive from TRBD1 or TRBD2 (6 bases each). Germline V gene data show CDR1 as PRHDT and CDR2 as FYEKMQ (reference sequence). The V end was cut by 6 bases, the J end by 5 bases, with 11 bases between. This CDR3 has 12 residues. This chain's CDR3 is CASRGGQNEQYF. The CDR3 DNA reads TGTGCCAGCAGAGGGGGGCAGAACGAGCAGTACTTC.